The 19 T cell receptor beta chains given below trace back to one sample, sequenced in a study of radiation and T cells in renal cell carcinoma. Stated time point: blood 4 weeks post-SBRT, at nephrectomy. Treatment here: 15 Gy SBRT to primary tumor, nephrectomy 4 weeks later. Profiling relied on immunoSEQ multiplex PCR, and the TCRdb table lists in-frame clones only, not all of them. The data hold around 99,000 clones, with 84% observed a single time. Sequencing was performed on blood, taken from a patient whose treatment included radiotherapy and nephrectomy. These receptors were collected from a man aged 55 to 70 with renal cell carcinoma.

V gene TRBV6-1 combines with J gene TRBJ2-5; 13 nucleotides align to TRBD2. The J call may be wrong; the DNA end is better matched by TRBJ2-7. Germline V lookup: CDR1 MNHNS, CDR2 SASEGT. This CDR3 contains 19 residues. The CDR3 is CASSEGTSGRTPIRDEQYF. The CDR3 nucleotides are TGTGCCAGCAGTGAAGGGACTAGCGGGAGAACTCCTATTCGCGACGAGCAGTACTTC.

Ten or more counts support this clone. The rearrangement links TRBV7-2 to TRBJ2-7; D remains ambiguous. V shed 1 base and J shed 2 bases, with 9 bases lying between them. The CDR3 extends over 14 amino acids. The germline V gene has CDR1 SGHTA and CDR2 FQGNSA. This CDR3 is CASSLDPLAYEQYF. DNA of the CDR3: TGTGCCAGCAGCTTAGACCCCCTCGCCTACGAGCAGTACTTC.

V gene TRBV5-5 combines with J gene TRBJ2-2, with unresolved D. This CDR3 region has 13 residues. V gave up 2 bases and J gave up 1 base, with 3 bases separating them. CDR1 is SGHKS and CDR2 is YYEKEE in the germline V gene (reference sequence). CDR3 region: CASSFGNTGELFF. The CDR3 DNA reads TGTGCCAGCAGCTTCGGGAACACCGGGGAGCTGTTTTTT.

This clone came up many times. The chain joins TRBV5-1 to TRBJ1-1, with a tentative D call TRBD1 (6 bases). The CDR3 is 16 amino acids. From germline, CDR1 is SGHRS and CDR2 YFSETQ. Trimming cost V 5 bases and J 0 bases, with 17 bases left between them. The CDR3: CASSRNAQGMNTEAFF. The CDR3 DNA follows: TGCGCCAGCAGTCGTAACGCACAGGGTATGAACACTGAAGCTTTCTTT.

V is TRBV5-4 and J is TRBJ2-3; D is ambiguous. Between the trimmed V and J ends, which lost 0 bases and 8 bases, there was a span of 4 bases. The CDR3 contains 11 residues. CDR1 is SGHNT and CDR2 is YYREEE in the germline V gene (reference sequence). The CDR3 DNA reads TGTGCCAGCAGCTTGGGGGGTACGCAGTATTTT. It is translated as CASSLGGTQYF.

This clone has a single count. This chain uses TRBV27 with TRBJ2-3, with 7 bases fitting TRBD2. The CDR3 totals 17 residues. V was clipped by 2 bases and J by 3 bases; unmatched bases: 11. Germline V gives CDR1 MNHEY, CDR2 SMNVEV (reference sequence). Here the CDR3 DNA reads TGTGCCAGCAGTTTAGCCATCCGGGAGGAGGGTACAGATACGCAGTATTTT. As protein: CASSLAIREEGTDTQYF.

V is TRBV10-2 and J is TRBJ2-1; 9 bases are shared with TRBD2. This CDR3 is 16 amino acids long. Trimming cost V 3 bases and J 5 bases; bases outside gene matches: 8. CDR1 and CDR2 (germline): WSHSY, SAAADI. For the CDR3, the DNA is TGCGCCAGCAGTGACCTAGCGGGGCCCAACGACAATGAGCAGTTCTTC. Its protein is CASSDLAGPNDNEQFF.

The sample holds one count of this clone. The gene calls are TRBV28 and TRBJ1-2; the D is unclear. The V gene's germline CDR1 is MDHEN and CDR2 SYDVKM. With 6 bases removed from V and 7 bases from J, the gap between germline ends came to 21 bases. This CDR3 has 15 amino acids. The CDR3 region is CASRPRGSSRGGYTF. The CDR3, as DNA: TGTGCCAGCAGGCCCCGAGGCAGTTCTCGCGGTGGCTACACCTTC.

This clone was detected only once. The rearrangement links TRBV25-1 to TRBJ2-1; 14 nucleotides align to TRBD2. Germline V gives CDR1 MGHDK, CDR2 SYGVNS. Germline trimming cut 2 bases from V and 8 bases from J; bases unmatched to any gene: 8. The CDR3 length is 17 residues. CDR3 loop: CASSEGLAGGLADEQFF. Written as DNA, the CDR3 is TGTGCCAGCAGTGAAGGACTAGCGGGAGGCCTCGCGGATGAGCAGTTCTTC.

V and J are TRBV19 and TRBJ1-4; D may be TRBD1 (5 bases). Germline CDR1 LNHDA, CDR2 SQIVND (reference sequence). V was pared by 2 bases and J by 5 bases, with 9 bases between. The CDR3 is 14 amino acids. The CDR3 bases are TGTGCCAGTAGTATACCGGGACTGAATGAAAAACTGTTTTTT. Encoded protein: CASSIPGLNEKLFF.

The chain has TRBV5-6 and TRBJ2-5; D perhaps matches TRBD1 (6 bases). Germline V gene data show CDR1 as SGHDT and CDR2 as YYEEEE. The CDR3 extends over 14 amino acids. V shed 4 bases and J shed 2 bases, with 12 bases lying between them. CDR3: CASSPPGAQETQYF. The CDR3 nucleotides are TGTGCCAGCAGCCCCCCAGGGGCGCAAGAGACCCAGTACTTC. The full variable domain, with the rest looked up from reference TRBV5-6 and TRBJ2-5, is DAGVTQSPTHLIKTRGQQVTLRCSPKSGHDTVSWYQQALGQGPQFIFQYYEEEERQRGNFPDRFSGHQFPNYSSELNVNALLLGDSALYLCASSPPGAQETQYFGPGTRLLVL.

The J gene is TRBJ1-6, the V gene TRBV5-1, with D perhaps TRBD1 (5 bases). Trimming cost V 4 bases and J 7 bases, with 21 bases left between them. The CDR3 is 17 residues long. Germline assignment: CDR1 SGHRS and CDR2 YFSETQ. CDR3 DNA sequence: TGCGCCAGCAGCAGCTTCCCCGTCGGGCAGGGCAATTCACCCCTCCACTTT. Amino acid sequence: CASSSFPVGQGNSPLHF. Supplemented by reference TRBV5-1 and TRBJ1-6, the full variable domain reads KAGVTQTPRYLIKTRGQQVTLSCSPISGHRSVSWYQQTPGQGLQFLFEYFSETQRNKGNFPGRFSGRQFSNSRSEMNVSTLELGDSALYLCASSSFPVGQGNSPLHFGNGTRLTVT.

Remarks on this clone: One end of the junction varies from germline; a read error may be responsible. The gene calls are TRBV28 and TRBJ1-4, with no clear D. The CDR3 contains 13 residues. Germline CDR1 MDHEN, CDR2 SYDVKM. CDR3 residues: CASGLGSEEKLFF. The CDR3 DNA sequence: TGTGCCAGCGGTTTGGGGAGTGAGGAAAAACTGTTTTTT.

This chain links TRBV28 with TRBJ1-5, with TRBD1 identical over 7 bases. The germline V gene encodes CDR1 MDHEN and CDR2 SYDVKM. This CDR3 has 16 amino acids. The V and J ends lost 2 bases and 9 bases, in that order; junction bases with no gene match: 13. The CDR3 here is CASSLGSGTAIMPQHF. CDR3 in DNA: TGTGCCAGCAGTTTAGGATCCGGGACAGCAATCATGCCCCAGCATTTT.

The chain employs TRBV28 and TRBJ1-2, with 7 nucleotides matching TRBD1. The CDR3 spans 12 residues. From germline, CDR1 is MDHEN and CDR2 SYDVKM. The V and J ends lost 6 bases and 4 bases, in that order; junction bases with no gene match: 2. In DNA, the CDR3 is TGTGCCAGCAGAAGGGACAGCTATGGCTACACCTTC. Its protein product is CASRRDSYGYTF.

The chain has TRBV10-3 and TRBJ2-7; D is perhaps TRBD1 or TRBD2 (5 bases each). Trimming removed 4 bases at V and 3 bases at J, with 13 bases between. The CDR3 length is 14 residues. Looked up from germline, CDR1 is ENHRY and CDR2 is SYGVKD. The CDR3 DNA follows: TGTGCCATCAGTGGATCCGGGACCGACTACGAGCAGTACTTC. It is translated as CAISGSGTDYEQYF.

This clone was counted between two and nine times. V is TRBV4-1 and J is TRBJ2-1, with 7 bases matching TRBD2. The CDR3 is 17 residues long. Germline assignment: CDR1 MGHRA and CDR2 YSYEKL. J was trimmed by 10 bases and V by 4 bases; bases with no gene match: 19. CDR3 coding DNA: TGCGCCAGCAGCCGTTGGGGTTTTAGCCGTCCCGGGGGGGAGCAGTTCTTC. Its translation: CASSRWGFSRPGGEQFF.

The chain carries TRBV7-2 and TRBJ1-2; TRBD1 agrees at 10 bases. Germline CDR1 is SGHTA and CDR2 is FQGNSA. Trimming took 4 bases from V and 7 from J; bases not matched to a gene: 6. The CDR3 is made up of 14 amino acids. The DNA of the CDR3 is TGTGCCAGCAGCTCGGCGGGACAGGGGATTGGCTACACCTTC. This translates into CASSSAGQGIGYTF.

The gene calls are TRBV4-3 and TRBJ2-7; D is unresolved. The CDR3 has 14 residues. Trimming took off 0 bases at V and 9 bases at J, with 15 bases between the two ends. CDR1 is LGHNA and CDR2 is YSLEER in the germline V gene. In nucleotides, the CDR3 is TGCGCCAGCAGCCAAGATAGGGTCGAACATGGGCAGTACTTC. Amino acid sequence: CASSQDRVEHGQYF.